This T cell receptor (beta chain) appears in the sequencing data of a study of tumor-infiltrating lymphocytes in primary liver carcinoma. Co-extracting RNA and DNA was done with roughly 17-32 mg of unsorted bulk tissue as input. Turning to this clonotype: One end of the junction is discordant with germline, which a read error may explain.

This CDR3 has 13 amino acids. Germline lookup yields CDR1 MNHEY and CDR2 SVGEGT. Using a constant-region primer together with ProtoScript II reverse transcriptase, TCR beta cDNA was made from around 500 ng of total RNA. Libraries of TCR beta came from three nested multiplex PCR rounds with slightly modified ARM-PCR. The opening two PCR rounds, about 11 cycles each, paired TRBV1-TRBV30 forward primers with a C-beta reverse primer. TCRdb recomputed calls from the multiplex PCR reads with MiXCR, one row per CDR3 protein. Found here are over 95,000 distinct CDR3 sequences, more than 65% of them singletons; the top ten hold over 9.5%.

This chain links TRBV6-2 or TRBV6-3 with TRBJ2-2; D gene uncertain. This sequence was found in a woman aged 60-75 years with primary liver carcinoma and hepatitis B virus infection. Material for sequencing was liver tumor tissue from sampling region 5. Subset described: tumor region T5, tumor centre. Here the CDR3 DNA reads TGTGGCAGCAGTCCTGGAGTGCCCGGGGAGCTGTTTTTT. The encoded protein is CGSSPGVPGELFF.